This is a list of T cell receptor beta chains from one sample in a study of cytotoxic CD8 clonotypes in ibrutinib-treated CLL. Libraries were prepared by immunoSEQ multiplex PCR; TCRdb keeps only in-frame clonotypes and omits some of them. The top ten hold about 31% of the sample, which has approximately 48,000 clones, roughly 53% seen once. This material consisted of PBMCs, taken after 12 months of ibrutinib treatment. Receptors were obtained from a human donor with chronic lymphocytic leukemia. Each CDR3 is given with its conserved first and last residue. A D gene is named only where the DNA matches it firmly. Rows give clone size only sometimes, using once, few, many, or a class for an expanded clone.

J | D | size | V | DNA | CDR3
TRBJ2-1 | . | . | TRBV7-8 | TGTGCCAGCAGCTTGGTTACCGGACCTTACAATGAGCAGTTCTTC | CASSLVTGPYNEQFF
TRBJ1-2 | TRBD1 | few | TRBV18 | TGTGCCAGCTCAGCGACAGGGGCCCTCTATGGCTACACCTTC | CASSATGALYGYTF
TRBJ1-4 | . | . | TRBV28 | TGTGCCACCACTGGGTTTCTGGGCCTTAATGAAAAACTGTTTTTT | CATTGFLGLNEKLFF
TRBJ1-4 | . | . | TRBV27 | TGTGCCAGCAGTTTAAGGGGGACAACACTTAATGAAAAACTGTTTTTT | CASSLRGTTLNEKLFF
TRBJ2-3 | . | once | TRBV6-1 | TGTGCCAGCAGTGAAGGGGTCGGGACTTCTTATACAGATACGCAGTATTTT | CASSEGVGTSYTDTQYF
TRBJ2-1 | TRBD2 | . | TRBV7-6 | TGTGCCAGCAGCCAAACGACTAGCGGGAGAAATGAGCAGTTCTTC | CASSQTTSGRNEQFF
TRBJ1-2 | . | few | TRBV18 | TGTGCCAGCTCACCTACAGACCGTTACTATGGCTACACCTTC | CASSPTDRYYGYTF
TRBJ2-2 | . | . | TRBV6-4 | TGTGCCAGCAGTGACAACGTTGGTGGCTCGAACACCGGGGAGCTGTTTTTT | CASSDNVGGSNTGELFF
TRBJ1-4 | . | . | TRBV2 | TGTGCCAGCAGTGAAACCCCCAGGGAAGGGGAAAAACTGTTTTTT | CASSETPREGEKLFF
TRBJ1-2 | TRBD1 | many | TRBV11-2 | TGTGCCAGCAGCACCCGGACAGGGAGGGCTAACTATGGCTACACCTTC | CASSTRTGRANYGYTF
TRBJ2-2 | . | many | TRBV7-6 | TGTGCCAGCAGCTTAGTCCTCATCGCCGGGGAGCTGTTTTTT | CASSLVLIAGELFF
TRBJ1-2 | . | . | TRBV15 | TGTGCCACCAGCAGAGATAAGGCCCAAAGAAGCGGCTACACCTTC | CATSRDKAQRSGYTF
TRBJ1-5 | . | . | TRBV5-6 | TGTGCCAGCAGCTTGGTGGGGGCCGGTCAGCCCCAGCATTTT | CASSLVGAGQPQHF
TRBJ1-2 | TRBD1 | once | TRBV5-5 | TGTGCCAGCAGCAAAGGACAGGGGGCGCTTATCTATGGCTACACCTTC | CASSKGQGALIYGYTF
TRBJ1-2 | . | few | TRBV28 | TGTGCCAGCAGTTTACAAGTCAGGGGTGGATATGGCTACACCTTC | CASSLQVRGGYGYTF
TRBJ1-2 | . | . | TRBV18 | TGTGCCAGCTCAAGGACCGGGATCGAATTTGGCTACACCTTC | CASSRTGIEFGYTF
TRBJ1-2 | . | . | TRBV9 | TGTGCCAGCAGCGAGGGACCCTATGGCTACACCTTC | CASSEGPYGYTF
TRBJ1-2 | TRBD1 | once | TRBV10-2 | TGCGCCAGCAGCGCCGGGACAGGAACTAACTATGGCTACACCTTC | CASSAGTGTNYGYTF
TRBJ2-3 | . | once | TRBV5-6 | TGTGCCAGCAGCTTGGGACTTGGCACAGATACGCAGTATTTT | CASSLGLGTDTQYF
TRBJ2-3 | . | . | TRBV4-1 | TGCGCCAGCAGCCAAGACAGTCTAAAAGGTTCAGATACGCAGTATTTT | CASSQDSLKGSDTQYF
TRBJ2-7 | TRBD1 | once | TRBV11-3 | TGTGCCAGCAGCCTTACAGGGAGGACAGGGGATGGCGGGAGCTCCTACGAGCAGTACTTC | CASSLTGRTGDGGSSYEQYF
TRBJ2-6 | . | few | TRBV7-9 | TGTGCCAGCAGCTCCCTTTGGCGGACCTCTGGGGCCAACGTCCTGACTTTC | CASSSLWRTSGANVLTF
TRBJ2-6 | TRBD1 | . | TRBV9 | TGTGCCAGCAGCCGTGGACAGGGAATCCGGGCTGGGGCCAACGTCCTGACTTTC | CASSRGQGIRAGANVLTF
TRBJ1-1 | TRBD1 | . | TRBV28 | TGTGCCAGCAGTTCCGGGACAGGCAGCACTGAAGCTTTCTTT | CASSSGTGSTEAFF
TRBJ1-6 | . | few | TRBV6-1 | TGTGCCAGCAGTGAAGCGGATACGGGGGGCTTAAATTCACCCCTCCACTTT | CASSEADTGGLNSPLHF
TRBJ1-1 | . | . | TRBV18 | TGTGCCAGCTCACCCCCGGAGGGGCGGAACACTGAAGCTTTCTTT | CASSPPEGRNTEAFF
TRBJ1-2 | TRBD1 | . | TRBV27 | TGTGCCAGCAGTTCCGGACAGGGGGTGCACTATGGCTACACCTTC | CASSSGQGVHYGYTF
TRBJ1-3 | . | . | TRBV5-6 | TGTGCCAGCAGCCTGAGGGGTGACTCTGGAAACACCATATATTTT | CASSLRGDSGNTIYF
TRBJ1-6 | . | . | TRBV15 | TGTGCCACCAGCGCGACGCCCAGGGTCTATAATTCACCCCTCCACTTT | CATSATPRVYNSPLHF
TRBJ2-7 | TRBD2 | few | TRBV4-1 | TGCGCCAGCAGCCAAGTCCCGGGACTAGGTTCCTACGAGCAGTACTTC | CASSQVPGLGSYEQYF
TRBJ2-2 | TRBD1 | . | TRBV29-1 | TGCAGCGTTCAGGGGGATGCCGGGGAGCTGTTTTTT | CSVQGDAGELFF
TRBJ2-3 | . | . | TRBV29-1 | TGCAGCGTTGATGAGGGGAGCGGTACGCAGTATTTT | CSVDEGSGTQYF
TRBJ2-1 | TRBD1 | . | TRBV29-1 | TGCAGCGTTGAACCCATGGGGCAGGGGGCAGATCGCCAGTTCTTC | CSVEPMGQGADRQFF
TRBJ1-5 | TRBD1 | . | TRBV6-1 | TGTGCCACTCCTTCGGGACAGGGGATAGATCAGCCCCAGCATTTT | CATPSGQGIDQPQHF